The entry below gives a single T cell receptor beta chain sequence along with its context. The antigen is not known. Libraries were UMI-labeled 5' RACE TRB cDNA. From the 5' RACE reads, TCRdb lists one entry per CDR3 protein and no DNA. The sample totals approximately 89,000 distinct CDR3 sequences. Germline V CDR1 and CDR2: SGHVS, FQNEAQ. The CDR3 loop spans 17 amino acids. The data are from a study of CXCR3-negative and CXCR3-positive naive CD8 T cells. Whole-study results and caveats: Comparison of naive cells showed more hydrophobic TRB CDR3s in CXCR3-positive than in CXCR3-negative naive cells. Diversity in memory CD8+ cells fell much lower than the comparably high levels seen in both naive subsets.

In triplicate, each CD8+ T cell subset was sorted at 250,000 to 300,000 cells per replicate. CD45RO-CCR7+CD27+CD95- was the phenotype of naive CD8+ T cells. Material: naive CXCR3+ CD8+ T cells from blood. Sample subset: CD45RO-CCR7+CD27+CD95- naive CD8+ T cells expressing CXCR3 (TNR3+). This receptor was identified in a human donor in good health. Some clones in this sample may be carry-over from other donors' samples. The chain uses TRBV7-8 and TRBJ2-7; the TCRdb call, TRBD2, lacks DNA for checking. Here the CDR3 reads CASSLGSYGGGIYEQYF.